This T cell receptor beta chain was obtained from a study of T cell responses to AZD1222 COVID-19 vaccine. Study-wide findings and caveats: Baseline seropositives among AZD1222 recipients totaled only 6 or 7. Spike-spanning, vaccine-associated CD4 TCRs were dominant at 160-218 and 743-854. Repertoires in all cases were sampled only once the peak T cell response had passed. With two AZD1222 doses given, Spike-specific TCR breadth and depth both rose.

Using immunoSEQ multiplex PCR, the repertoire was profiled, and TCRdb retains in-frame clones only, with some absent. The repertoire includes about 85,000 clones, roughly nine tenths of them detected once, and 6.5% to 7.5% sits in the top ten. With respect to this clone: What it binds is unknown.

J gave up 4 bases and V 7 bases, and 4 bases lay outside the gene matches. The CDR3 loop spans 13 amino acids. Germline CDR1 MNHEY, CDR2 SVGAGI. Sequenced here: peripheral blood, sampled on day 0 of AZD1222 vaccination. This sequence originates from an adult in good health. J is TRBJ2-1 and V is TRBV6-5; 7 nucleotides line up with TRBD1. The CDR3 is CASTLTGYNEQFF. The DNA of the CDR3 is TGTGCCAGCACCTTGACAGGGTACAATGAGCAGTTCTTC.